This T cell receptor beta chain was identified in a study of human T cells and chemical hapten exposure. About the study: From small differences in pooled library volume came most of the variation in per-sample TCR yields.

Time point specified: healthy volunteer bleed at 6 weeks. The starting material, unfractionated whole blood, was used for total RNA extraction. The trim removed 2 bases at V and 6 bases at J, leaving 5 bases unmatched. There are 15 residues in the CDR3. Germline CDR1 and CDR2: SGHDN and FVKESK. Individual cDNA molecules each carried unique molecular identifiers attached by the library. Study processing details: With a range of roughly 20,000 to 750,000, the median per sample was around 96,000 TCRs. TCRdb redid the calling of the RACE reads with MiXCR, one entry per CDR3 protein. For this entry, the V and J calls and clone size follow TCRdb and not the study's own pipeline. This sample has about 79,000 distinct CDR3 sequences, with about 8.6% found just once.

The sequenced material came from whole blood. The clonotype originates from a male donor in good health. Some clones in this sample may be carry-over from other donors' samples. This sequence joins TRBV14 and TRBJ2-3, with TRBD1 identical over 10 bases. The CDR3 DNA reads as TGTGCCAGCAGCCAACCGGGACAGGGGACGGATACGCAGTATTTT. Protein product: CASSQPGQGTDTQYF. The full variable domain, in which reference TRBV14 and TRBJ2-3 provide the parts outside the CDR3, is EAGVTQFPSHSVIEKGQTVTLRCDPISGHDNLYWYRRVMGKEIKFLLHFVKESKQDESGMPNNRFLAERTGGTYSTLKVQPAELEDSGVYFCASSQPGQGTDTQYFGPGTRLTVL.